These 16 T cell receptor beta chains originate from one sample sequenced in a study of cytomegalovirus exposure and HLA in healthy donors. Produced via immunoSEQ multiplex PCR; TCRdb's table is partial and in-frame only. The data hold roughly 120,000 clones, with 88% observed a single time. The sample was PBMCs. The receptor set was obtained from a man younger than 35 in good health and CMV-seropositive.

The CDR3 region has the DNA TGCGCCAGCAGCCTGGGACAGGACGGAAACACCATATATTTT. This gives the protein CASSLGQDGNTIYF. The chain combines TRBV5-1 with TRBJ1-3, with 8 nucleotides matching TRBD1. There are 14 residues in the CDR3. CDR1 SGHRS and CDR2 YFSETQ come from the germline V gene. The V gene end was trimmed by 4 bases and the J gene end by 4 bases; junction bases not matched to a gene: 4. Looking up the rest from reference TRBV5-1 and TRBJ1-3 gives the full variable domain: KAGVTQTPRYLIKTRGQQVTLSCSPISGHRSVSWYQQTPGQGLQFLFEYFSETQRNKGNFPGRFSGRQFSNSRSEMNVSTLELGDSALYLCASSLGQDGNTIYFGEGSWLTVV.

This clone was counted a few times. The chain is built from TRBV10-3 and TRBJ1-2; D is undetermined. V lost 0 bases and J 3 bases, leaving 14 bases between the germline ends. In germline, CDR1 is ENHRY, CDR2 SYGVKD. The CDR3 loop spans 16 amino acids. The chain's CDR3 is CAISESMAGGDYGYTF. CDR3 nucleotide sequence: TGTGCCATCAGTGAGTCGATGGCAGGAGGTGACTATGGCTACACCTTC.

The CDR3 reads CAISDSGTGNTGELFF. The CDR3, as DNA: TGTGCCATCAGTGATTCCGGGACAGGTAACACCGGGGAGCTGTTTTTT. This chain connects TRBV10-3 to TRBJ2-2; TRBD1 matches at 8 bases. After removal of 3 bases from V and 2 bases from J, the junction contained 5 bases not matched to a gene. This CDR3 spans 16 amino acids. CDR1 and CDR2 from the germline V gene are ENHRY and SYGVKD.

V usage is TRBV25-1 and J usage is TRBJ2-1; the match to TRBD2 covers 9 bases. Germline CDR1 is MGHDK and CDR2 is SYGVNS. This CDR3 has 15 residues. DNA for the CDR3: TGTGCATCTGGAGCTAGCGGGGATTACTACAATGAGCAGTTCTTC. It encodes CASGASGDYYNEQFF.

The chain is built from TRBV18 and TRBJ2-7; TRBD1 matches at 10 bases. V was clipped by 4 bases and J by 6 bases; unmatched bases: 9. The CDR3 contains 15 residues. Germline V gene data show CDR1 as KGHSH and CDR2 as LQKENI. The CDR3 loop is CASSLRRDRGPEQYF. The CDR3 nucleotides read TGTGCCAGCTCACTCCGGCGGGACAGGGGTCCCGAGCAGTACTTC.

In its sample, this clone was seen a few times. The J gene is TRBJ2-7, the V gene TRBV18, with D possibly TRBD2 on 5 matching bases. There are 14 residues in the CDR3. Trimming cost V 3 bases and J 3 bases, with 12 bases left between them. Looked up from germline, CDR1 is KGHSH and CDR2 is LQKENI. The DNA for the CDR3 is TGTGCCAGCTCACCTTCCACGACTAACTACGAGCAGTACTTC. Translation: CASSPSTTNYEQYF.

V usage is TRBV5-4 and J usage is TRBJ2-3; 10 bases are a match to TRBD1. The CDR3 is 16 residues long. The trim removed 0 bases at V and 3 bases at J, leaving 4 bases unmatched. Germline V gene sequence: CDR1 SGHNT, CDR2 YYREEE (reference sequence). The CDR3 DNA follows: TGTGCCAGCAGCTTGGCGGGACAGGGGAGGACAGATACGCAGTATTTT. Protein product: CASSLAGQGRTDTQYF.

This chain uses TRBV7-9 with TRBJ2-3; D perhaps matches TRBD2 (6 bases). The CDR3 is made up of 16 amino acids. CDR1 and CDR2 from the germline V gene are SEHNR and FQNEAQ (reference sequence). The V and J ends lost 7 bases and 2 bases respectively, with 19 bases between them. The DNA for the CDR3 is TGTGCCAGCATCTCAATCTCCGGGAGATACACAGATACGCAGTATTTT. It is translated as CASISISGRYTDTQYF.

This clone has a handful of counts. The rearrangement links TRBV5-6 to TRBJ2-5, with D possibly TRBD2 on 5 matching bases. The CDR3 length is 17 residues. V lost 2 bases, J lost 5 bases, and 22 bases lay in between. Germline CDR1 is SGHDT and CDR2 is YYEEEE. The CDR3, as DNA: TGTGCCAGCAGCTTAGGTGGGAGCGGACTCATGGGGGAGACCCAGTACTTC. This gives the protein CASSLGGSGLMGETQYF.

This clone was detected once. The chain recombines TRBV5-1 with TRBJ2-7; D may be TRBD2 (6 bases). Germline CDR1 reads SGHRS; CDR2 reads YFSETQ. The CDR3 is 13 residues long. V was trimmed by 7 bases and J by 0 bases, leaving 11 bases between them. The CDR3 sequence is CASGTDYSYEQYF. Here the CDR3 DNA reads TGCGCCAGCGGGACGGACTACTCCTACGAGCAGTACTTC. Combining the CDR3 with reference TRBV5-1 and TRBJ2-7 gives the whole variable domain KAGVTQTPRYLIKTRGQQVTLSCSPISGHRSVSWYQQTPGQGLQFLFEYFSETQRNKGNFPGRFSGRQFSNSRSEMNVSTLELGDSALYLCASGTDYSYEQYFGPGTRLTVT.

This chain uses TRBV9 with TRBJ2-7; no firm D call. In germline, CDR1 is SGDLS, CDR2 YYNGEE. Trimming took off 0 bases at V and 1 base at J, with 8 bases between the two ends. The CDR3 has 14 residues. The CDR3 loop is CASSVDLLSYEQYF. The CDR3 nucleotides are TGTGCCAGCAGCGTAGATCTTCTGTCCTACGAGCAGTACTTC.

The V call is TRBV10-3, the J call TRBJ2-1; 11 nucleotides agree with TRBD2. CDR3 length: 16 residues. V gave up 3 bases and J gave up 5 bases; unmatched junction bases: 6. Germline lookup yields CDR1 ENHRY and CDR2 SYGVKD. CDR3 region: CAISDWTSGSNNEQFF. CDR3 DNA: TGTGCCATCAGTGATTGGACTAGCGGGTCTAACAATGAGCAGTTCTTC.

This clone was seen only a few times. V gene TRBV5-1 combines with J gene TRBJ1-6; 7 positions agree with TRBD1. Germline V gene sequence: CDR1 SGHRS, CDR2 YFSETQ. The CDR3 spans 15 residues. V lost 5 bases and J lost 5; bases outside the gene matches: 7. CDR3 sequence: CASRDPGQHNSPLHF. In nucleotides, the CDR3 is TGCGCCAGCAGGGACCCGGGACAGCATAATTCACCCCTCCACTTT.

The chain carries TRBV4-1 and TRBJ2-5; D is ambiguous. With 2 bases removed from V and 4 bases from J, the gap between germline ends came to 11 bases. The CDR3 runs to 14 residues. Germline V gives CDR1 MGHRA, CDR2 YSYEKL. The CDR3 spells CASSQIMAVETQYF. Written as DNA, the CDR3 is TGCGCCAGCAGCCAAATTATGGCAGTAGAGACCCAGTACTTC.

The rearrangement links TRBV6-1 to TRBJ1-1; TRBD1 agrees at 8 bases. Losses at the gene ends were 5 bases for V and 1 base for J; bases not matched to a gene: 3. The CDR3 runs 14 residues. The germline V gene has CDR1 MNHNS and CDR2 SASEGT. This CDR3 is CASSIGQGNTEAFF. CDR3 coding DNA: TGTGCCAGCAGTATTGGACAGGGGAACACTGAAGCTTTCTTT.

The rearrangement joins TRBV18 to TRBJ2-7; 12 bases are a match to TRBD1. Germline V gene sequence: CDR1 KGHSH, CDR2 LQKENI. J gave up 6 bases and V 5 bases, and 8 bases lay outside the gene matches. The CDR3 is 15 residues long. CDR3: CASSKGTGGLSEQYF. The DNA for the CDR3 is TGTGCCAGCTCAAAGGGGACAGGGGGCCTATCCGAGCAGTACTTC.